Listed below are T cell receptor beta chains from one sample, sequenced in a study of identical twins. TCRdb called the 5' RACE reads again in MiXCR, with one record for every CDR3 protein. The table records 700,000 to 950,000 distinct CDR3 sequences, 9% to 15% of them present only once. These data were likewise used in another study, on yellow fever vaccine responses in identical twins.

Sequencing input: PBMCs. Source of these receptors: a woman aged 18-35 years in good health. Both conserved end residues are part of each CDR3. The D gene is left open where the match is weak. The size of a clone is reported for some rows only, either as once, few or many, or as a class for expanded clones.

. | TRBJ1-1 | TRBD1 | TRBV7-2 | CASSPKGTGRRNTEAFF | TGTGCCAGCAGCCCCAAGGGGACAGGAAGGAGGAACACTGAAGCTTTCTTT
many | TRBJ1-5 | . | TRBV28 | CASSLPGSQPQHF | TGTGCCAGCAGTTTACCGGGGAGTCAGCCCCAGCATTTT
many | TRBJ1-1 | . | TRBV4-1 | CASSQQGRHTEAFF | TGCGCCAGCAGCCAACAGGGGAGGCACACTGAAGCTTTCTTT
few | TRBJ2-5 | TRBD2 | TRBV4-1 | CASSQDPGLAGGPETQYF | TGCGCCAGCAGCCAAGATCCTGGACTAGCGGGAGGCCCAGAGACCCAGTACTTC
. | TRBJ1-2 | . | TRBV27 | CASGPRSANYGYTF | TGTGCCAGCGGGCCCCGATCGGCTAACTATGGCTACACCTTC
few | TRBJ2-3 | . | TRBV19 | CASSMADTQYF | TGTGCCAGTAGTATGGCAGATACGCAGTATTTT
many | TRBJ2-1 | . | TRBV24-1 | CATSDPRFNEQFF | TGTGCCACCAGTGACCCGAGATTCAATGAGCAGTTCTTC
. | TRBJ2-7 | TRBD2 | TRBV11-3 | CASSEQTSGVTYEQYF | TGTGCCAGCAGCGAGCAAACTAGCGGGGTAACCTACGAGCAGTACTTC
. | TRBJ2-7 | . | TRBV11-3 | CASSRGITYEQYF | TGTGCCAGCAGCCGCGGGATCACCTACGAGCAGTACTTC
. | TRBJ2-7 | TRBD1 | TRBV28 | CASSLQGPSYEQYF | TGTGCCAGCAGCTTACAGGGGCCATCCTACGAGCAGTACTTC
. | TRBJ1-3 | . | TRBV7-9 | CASSANRNTIYF | TGTGCCAGCAGCGCAAACAGGAACACCATATATTTT
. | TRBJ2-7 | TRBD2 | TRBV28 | CASTLSGRGTYEQYF | TGTGCCAGCACCTTAAGCGGGAGGGGTACCTACGAGCAGTACTTC
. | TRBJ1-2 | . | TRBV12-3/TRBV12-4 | CASSRRGGLTNYGYTF | TGTGCCAGCAGTCGACGGGGGGGGCTGACTAACTATGGCTACACCTTC